This TCR beta chain stems from a study of human thymus T cells. Trimming left V 4 bases short and J 3 bases short, with 19 bases between. The CDR3 loop spans 17 amino acids. CDR1 is ENHRY, CDR2 SYGVKD, per germline. The protocol was immunoSEQ multiplex PCR, while the TCRdb copy is restricted to in-frame clones and leaves out a portion. The sample lists approximately 49,000 clones, 95% seen once, with about 0.17% in the top ten. Findings of the study overall: In thymic and blood repertoires alike, V and J usage looked biased.

Worth noting for this clone: Its antigen is unidentified.

Sequenced: blood. This chain links TRBV10-3 with TRBJ2-1; perhaps TRBD2 as D (5 bases). This receptor was identified in a girl in the first two years of life with a congenital heart defect but otherwise immunologically healthy. CDR3 DNA sequence: TGTGCCATCAGTGGCCTAGCCGTGCCTGGGATCTACAATGAGCAGTTCTTC. This gives the protein CAISGLAVPGIYNEQFF.